This T cell receptor (beta chain) comes out of a study of Ad26.COV2.S vaccination and SARS-CoV-2 variants. Treatment: about 20 received Ad26.COV2.S at low or high dose, single or two shots; a few received placebo; per-sample allocation not given. Sampling was done on day 63 after the first vaccine or placebo injection. Sequencing used immunoSEQ multiplex PCR; TCRdb keeps in-frame clones, though not all of them. The data show 300,000 to 350,000 clones, 80% to 90% seen once. Germline V gene data show CDR1 as LGHDT and CDR2 as YNNKEL (reference sequence). The CDR3 totals 13 residues. V lost 0 bases and J lost 6, with 8 bases in between.

The sample in question was peripheral blood, obtained in a trial of Ad26.COV2.S vaccine versus placebo. The rearrangement uses TRBV3-1 (or the pseudogene TRBV3-2) and TRBJ1-2; D may be TRBD1 (6 bases). This TCR was recovered from a person between 18 and 65 years old who received the Ad26.COV2.S COVID-19 vaccine or a placebo. Here the CDR3 DNA reads TGTGCCAGCAGCCAAGAGGGGGCGGATGGCTACACCTTC. Translating it yields CASSQEGADGYTF.